This T cell receptor beta chain was obtained from a study of cytomegalovirus exposure and HLA in healthy donors. Points from the study as a whole: Earlier analysis yielded a pattern in which most TCR beta V segments were productive about 90% or about 30% of the time. In a later analysis, 16,951 TCR beta sequences were associated with HLA alleles at 0.05 false discovery rate.

Comments on this clone: As yet, its antigen is unknown.

13 Jbeta primers and 60 Vbeta primers were used for the PCR. The repertoire was sequenced with immunoSEQ multiplex PCR; TCRdb's copy has only in-frame clones and lacks some. The table records some 140,000 clones, around 79% of them present only once. This CDR3 contains 13 residues. Germline V gene sequence: CDR1 MDHEN, CDR2 SYDVKM. V trimming: 4 bases; J trimming: 6 bases; junction bases outside the gene matches: 4. The rearrangement uses TRBV28 and TRBJ1-2; 8 nucleotides align to TRBD1. This receptor was taken from a man in his forties in good health and CMV-seropositive. Sequencing used PBMCs. CDR3 in DNA: TGTGCCAGCAGTTACAGGGGGTTGAATGGCTACACCTTC. As protein: CASSYRGLNGYTF.